Presented here are 4 T cell receptor beta chains from one specimen sequenced in a study of blood T cell repertoires in COVID-19. TCRdb's table, derived via immunoSEQ multiplex PCR, lists solely in-frame clones and lacks some. The sample has approximately 170,000 clones, 80% to 90% seen once. Sequences were obtained from peripheral blood. These receptors all stem from a man aged 40-55 years who had recovered from COVID-19.

This chain uses TRBV18 with TRBJ1-1; D gene unclear. CDR3 length: 15 amino acids. The germline V and J ends were trimmed by 2 bases and 0 bases, with 10 bases remaining between them. Germline CDR1 reads KGHSH; CDR2 reads LQKENI. The DNA of the CDR3 is TGTGCCAGCTCACCAGGTGCGAGTCTGAACACTGAAGCTTTCTTT. Translating gives CASSPGASLNTEAFF.

The chain joins TRBV7-3 to TRBJ2-3, with TRBD2 matching 7 bases. Per germline, CDR1 SGHTA and CDR2 FQGTGA. The CDR3 extends over 15 amino acids. Trimming removed 5 bases from V and 1 base from J; junction bases left unmatched: 6. CDR3 amino acids: CASSPRRGGTDTQYF. In DNA form, the CDR3 reads TGTGCCAGCAGCCCCCGCCGGGGGGGCACAGATACGCAGTATTTT.

The chain joins TRBV28 to TRBJ2-1, with a possible D match to TRBD2 (6 bases). V was shortened by 11 bases and J by 4 bases, with 21 bases between the two germline ends. Germline V gene sequence: CDR1 MDHEN, CDR2 SYDVKM. The CDR3 has 15 amino acids. The CDR3 region has the DNA TGTGCCTCAGCCTCCGGACTACTTATTTACAATGAGCAGTTCTTC. This codes for CASASGLLIYNEQFF. The full variable domain, completed using reference TRBV28 and TRBJ2-1, is DVKVTQSSRYLVKRTGEKVFLECVQDMDHENMFWYRQDPGLGLRLIYFSYDVKMKEKGDIPEGYSVSREKKERFSLILESASTNQTSMYLCASASGLLIYNEQFFGPGTRLTVL.

This chain connects TRBV2 to TRBJ1-3; TRBD1 is a possible D gene (5 bases). This CDR3 is 15 amino acids long. Trimming took off 7 bases at V and 3 bases at J, with 16 bases between the two ends. Germline V CDR1 and CDR2: SNHLY, FYNNEI. The CDR3 bases are TGTGCCAGCACCTGGGAAGGGGCTTTTGGAAACACCATATATTTT. This gives the protein CASTWEGAFGNTIYF. Looking up the rest from reference TRBV2 and TRBJ1-3 gives the full variable domain: EPEVTQTPSHQVTQMGQEVILRCVPISNHLYFYWYRQILGQKVEFLVSFYNNEISEKSEIFDDQFSVERPDGSNFTLKIRSTKLEDSAMYFCASTWEGAFGNTIYFGEGSWLTVV.